Listed below are T cell receptor beta chains from one sample, sequenced in a study of blood T cell repertoires in COVID-19. Some clones are missing from TCRdb's copy, which holds only in-frame ones; the method was immunoSEQ multiplex PCR. The repertoire holds fewer than 450,000 clones, about nine tenths seen once, with roughly 6% in the top ten. Material: peripheral blood. The receptors come from a woman aged 45-60 years with COVID-19, enrolled during active disease. The CDR3 runs from the conserved cysteine through the conserved F or W. Each record gives: D gene, V gene, J gene, clone size, CDR3 DNA, CDR3 protein. D genes are given only for firm matches. The size field is filled for only some rows; it gives once, few, many or a size class.

TRBD1,TRBV24-1,TRBJ1-5,.,TGTGCCACCAGCACAGGGGGCAATCAGCCCCAGCATTTT,CATSTGGNQPQHF
TRBD2,TRBV6-1,TRBJ2-1,.,TGTGCCAGCAGTGAAAGCATCTGGACTAGCGTCGCCAATGAGCAGTTCTTC,CASSESIWTSVANEQFF
.,TRBV7-9,TRBJ1-5,.,TGTGCCAGCAGCGCTGGCCCAAATCAGCCCCAGCATTTT,CASSAGPNQPQHF
.,TRBV4-1,TRBJ2-7,once,TGCGCCAGCATCTTCGAGCAGTACTTC,CASIFEQYF
.,TRBV11-3,TRBJ2-7,.,TGTGCCAGCCGGGAAGGCTCCTACGAGCAGTACTTC,CASREGSYEQYF
TRBD2,TRBV7-3,TRBJ2-7,once,TGTGCCAGCAGCCGCCCGGGAGGGGAGCAGTACTTC,CASSRPGGEQYF
.,TRBV27,TRBJ1-6,.,TGTGCCAGCAGACTACAGGGCCCTTATAATTCACCCCTCCACTTT,CASRLQGPYNSPLHF
TRBD1,TRBV7-2,TRBJ1-1,.,TGTGCCAGCAGCTCCCTACAGGGGGCAAATTCCCACACTGAAGCTTTCTTT,CASSSLQGANSHTEAFF
TRBD1,TRBV11-3,TRBJ1-4,.,TGTGCCAGCAGCCCGGGACAGATTGCAACTAATGAAAAACTGTTTTTT,CASSPGQIATNEKLFF
TRBD2,TRBV2,TRBJ2-1,.,TGTGCCAGCAGCCCAAGACTAGCGGTCTACAATGAGCAGTTCTTC,CASSPRLAVYNEQFF
TRBD1,TRBV6-2/TRBV6-3,TRBJ1-5,.,TGTGCCAGCAGCCTTACGACAGGGGGCAGCAATCAGCCCCAGCATTTT,CASSLTTGGSNQPQHF
TRBD2,TRBV5-1,TRBJ2-7,.,TGCGCCAGCAGCTTGGGACTAGCGGGACAGGACGAGCAGTACTTC,CASSLGLAGQDEQYF
.,TRBV10-3,TRBJ1-2,.,TGTGCCATCAGTGAGACAGGGTTTATACACGGCTACACCTTC,CAISETGFIHGYTF
.,TRBV19,TRBJ1-1,.,TGTGCCAGTAGTCTCGAGATGAACACTGAAGCTTTCTTT,CASSLEMNTEAFF
TRBD2,TRBV7-3,TRBJ2-3,.,TGTGCCAGCAGCCCCAGGGGGGGACTAGCGGGCACAGATACGCAGTATTTT,CASSPRGGLAGTDTQYF
TRBD1,TRBV4-3,TRBJ1-2,.,TGCGCCAGCAGCCATAGGGACAGGGAGGTGTATGGCTACACCTTC,CASSHRDREVYGYTF
.,TRBV19,TRBJ2-7,.,TGTGCCAGTAGTAGGGGGGGCGACTACGAGCAGTACTTC,CASSRGGDYEQYF
.,TRBV5-8,TRBJ2-1,.,TGTGCCAGCAGCAGGGGCGGCAGGCCCTACAATGAGCAGTTCTTC,CASSRGGRPYNEQFF
.,TRBV7-9,TRBJ2-1,.,TGTGCCAGCAGCTTAGCGGGATGGGGGGATGAGCAGTTCTTC,CASSLAGWGDEQFF
TRBD1,TRBV5-5,TRBJ1-5,.,TGTGCCAGCAGCTTGCAAGGGGGCGGCAATCAGCCCCAGCATTTT,CASSLQGGGNQPQHF
.,TRBV4-2,TRBJ1-1,.,TGTGCCAGCAGCCAAGAAGGACAGAACACTGAAGCTTTCTTT,CASSQEGQNTEAFF
.,TRBV2,TRBJ1-5,.,TGTGCCTCCGGGGGCGGGGGCGCGGGCAATCAGCCCCAGCATTTT,CASGGGGAGNQPQHF
.,TRBV30,TRBJ1-1,.,TGTGCCTGTAACAGGGTTCCTGAAGCTTTCTTT,CACNRVPEAFF
TRBD2,TRBV2,TRBJ2-7,.,TGTGCCAGCAGGCCACGCCCCGCGGGAGGATACGAGCAGTACTTC,CASRPRPAGGYEQYF
.,TRBV27,TRBJ2-7,.,TGTGCCAGCAGTCCTTTCGGTATGCAGGGGGGAGACGAGCAGTACTTC,CASSPFGMQGGDEQYF
.,TRBV7-9,TRBJ1-1,.,TGTGCCAGCTCCGGGGGGGGACTAACCAGCAGAGCCACTGAAGCTTTCTTT,CASSGGGLTSRATEAFF
TRBD2,TRBV3-1/TRBV3-2,TRBJ2-7,.,TGTGCCAGCAGCCAAGGGCTAGCGGAAACTTCCTACGAGCAGTACTTC,CASSQGLAETSYEQYF
.,TRBV13,TRBJ1-2,once,TGTGCCAGCAGCTTATACGGCGGTGGCTACACCTTC,CASSLYGGGYTF
.,TRBV2,TRBJ2-3,.,TGTGCCAGCTGGGTAGCGATTAGCACAGATACGCAGTATTTT,CASWVAISTDTQYF
TRBD1,TRBV6-1,TRBJ1-1,.,TGTGCCAGCAGTGAATCCCGTGACAGGGGTCTACGGCACACTGAAGCTTTCTTT,CASSESRDRGLRHTEAFF
TRBD2,TRBV11-2,TRBJ2-3,.,TGTGCCAGCAGCTTAGTTGGCGGGAGGGGCACAGATACGCAGTATTTT,CASSLVGGRGTDTQYF
TRBD2,TRBV25-1,TRBJ2-1,.,TGTGCCAGCAGCCAGATTAGACTAGCGGGAGACAATGAGCAGTTCTTC,CASSQIRLAGDNEQFF
.,TRBV5-4,TRBJ1-3,.,TGTGCCAGCTGCGGGGGTCAGGGATTTGCTAGGGGAAACACCATATATTTT,CASCGGQGFARGNTIYF
TRBD2,TRBV5-4,TRBJ2-2,.,TGTGCCAGCACCTCGCCAACTAGCGGGAGGGGCGCCGGGGAGCTGTTTTTT,CASTSPTSGRGAGELFF
.,TRBV12-3/TRBV12-4,TRBJ1-4,.,TGTGCCAGCAGTTTCGGGAACGGAGGAAAACTGTTTTTT,CASSFGNGGKLFF
TRBD1,TRBV15,TRBJ2-3,.,TGTGCCACCAGCAGTACAGGGGGCACAGATACGCAGTATTTT,CATSSTGGTDTQYF
.,TRBV30,TRBJ1-1,.,TGTGCCTGGAGTGTACGGACATCAGGGGACACTGAAGCTTTCTTT,CAWSVRTSGDTEAFF
.,TRBV27,TRBJ1-2,once,TGTGCCAGCAGTCCGCGGGGCCATTGGTATGGCTACACCTTC,CASSPRGHWYGYTF
TRBD1,TRBV5-1,TRBJ1-1,.,TGCGCCAGCAGCTTGACACCCAGGGGGTTAAACACTGAAGCTTTCTTT,CASSLTPRGLNTEAFF
TRBD1,TRBV6-5,TRBJ1-6,few,TGTGCCAGCCGAGGACAGGCGGGCTCACCCCTCCACTTT,CASRGQAGSPLHF
.,TRBV7-9,TRBJ1-5,.,TGTGCCAGCAGCTCGACGGAGGAGGGCAATCAGCCCCAGCATTTT,CASSSTEEGNQPQHF
TRBD1,TRBV7-9,TRBJ1-1,once,TGTGCCAGCAGCTTGAGCGACAGGGTTACTGAAGCTTTCTTT,CASSLSDRVTEAFF
TRBD2,TRBV19,TRBJ2-7,.,TGTGCCACCACCAGCGGGGGGCTCATGGAGCAGTACTTC,CATTSGGLMEQYF
TRBD1,TRBV2,TRBJ2-7,.,TGTGCCAGCAGTGAAAGGCCAGGGGGCAAGTACGAGCAGTACTTC,CASSERPGGKYEQYF
TRBD2,TRBV30,TRBJ2-1,once,TGTGCCTGGAGTGAAGGTAGCGGGATTGATGAGCAGTTCTTC,CAWSEGSGIDEQFF
.,TRBV12-5,TRBJ1-5,.,TGTGCTAGTGGTTTGGGACAGGATCCGTCGCTCGGTCAGCCCCAGCATTTT,CASGLGQDPSLGQPQHF
.,TRBV30,TRBJ1-5,.,TGTGCCTGGAGTGACCAGGTCGCTAGCAATCAGCCCCAGCATTTT,CAWSDQVASNQPQHF
TRBD2,TRBV6-2/TRBV6-3,TRBJ2-7,.,TGTGCCAGCAGCCGCGGGACTAGCGGATCCTACGAGCAGTACTTC,CASSRGTSGSYEQYF
.,TRBV2,TRBJ2-7,.,TGTGCCAGCAGTGACGGTAGCGGTACCTACGAGCAGTACTTC,CASSDGSGTYEQYF
TRBD1,TRBV7-8,TRBJ1-1,.,TGTGCCAGCAGCTTGGATCAGGGACAGGGGACCGAAGCTTTCTTT,CASSLDQGQGTEAFF
.,TRBV19,TRBJ2-2,.,TGTGCCAGTACCCTCCAGGGACTCCAAAACACCGGGGAGCTGTTTTTT,CASTLQGLQNTGELFF
.,TRBV25-1,TRBJ1-2,once,TGTGCCAGCAGTGAACACCGGGTTAGCTATGGCTACACCTTC,CASSEHRVSYGYTF
.,TRBV6-4,TRBJ1-2,.,TGTGCCAGCAGTTCCGGACAGAACTATGGCTACACCTTC,CASSSGQNYGYTF
TRBD1,TRBV18,TRBJ2-2,.,TGTGCCAGCTCACGCGCTGGACAGGGTCAGGTTCCAATGACCGGGGAGCTGTTTTTT,CASSRAGQGQVPMTGELFF
TRBD1,TRBV20-1,TRBJ2-7,.,TGCAGTGCTGTACAGGGGTACGAGCAGTACTTC,CSAVQGYEQYF